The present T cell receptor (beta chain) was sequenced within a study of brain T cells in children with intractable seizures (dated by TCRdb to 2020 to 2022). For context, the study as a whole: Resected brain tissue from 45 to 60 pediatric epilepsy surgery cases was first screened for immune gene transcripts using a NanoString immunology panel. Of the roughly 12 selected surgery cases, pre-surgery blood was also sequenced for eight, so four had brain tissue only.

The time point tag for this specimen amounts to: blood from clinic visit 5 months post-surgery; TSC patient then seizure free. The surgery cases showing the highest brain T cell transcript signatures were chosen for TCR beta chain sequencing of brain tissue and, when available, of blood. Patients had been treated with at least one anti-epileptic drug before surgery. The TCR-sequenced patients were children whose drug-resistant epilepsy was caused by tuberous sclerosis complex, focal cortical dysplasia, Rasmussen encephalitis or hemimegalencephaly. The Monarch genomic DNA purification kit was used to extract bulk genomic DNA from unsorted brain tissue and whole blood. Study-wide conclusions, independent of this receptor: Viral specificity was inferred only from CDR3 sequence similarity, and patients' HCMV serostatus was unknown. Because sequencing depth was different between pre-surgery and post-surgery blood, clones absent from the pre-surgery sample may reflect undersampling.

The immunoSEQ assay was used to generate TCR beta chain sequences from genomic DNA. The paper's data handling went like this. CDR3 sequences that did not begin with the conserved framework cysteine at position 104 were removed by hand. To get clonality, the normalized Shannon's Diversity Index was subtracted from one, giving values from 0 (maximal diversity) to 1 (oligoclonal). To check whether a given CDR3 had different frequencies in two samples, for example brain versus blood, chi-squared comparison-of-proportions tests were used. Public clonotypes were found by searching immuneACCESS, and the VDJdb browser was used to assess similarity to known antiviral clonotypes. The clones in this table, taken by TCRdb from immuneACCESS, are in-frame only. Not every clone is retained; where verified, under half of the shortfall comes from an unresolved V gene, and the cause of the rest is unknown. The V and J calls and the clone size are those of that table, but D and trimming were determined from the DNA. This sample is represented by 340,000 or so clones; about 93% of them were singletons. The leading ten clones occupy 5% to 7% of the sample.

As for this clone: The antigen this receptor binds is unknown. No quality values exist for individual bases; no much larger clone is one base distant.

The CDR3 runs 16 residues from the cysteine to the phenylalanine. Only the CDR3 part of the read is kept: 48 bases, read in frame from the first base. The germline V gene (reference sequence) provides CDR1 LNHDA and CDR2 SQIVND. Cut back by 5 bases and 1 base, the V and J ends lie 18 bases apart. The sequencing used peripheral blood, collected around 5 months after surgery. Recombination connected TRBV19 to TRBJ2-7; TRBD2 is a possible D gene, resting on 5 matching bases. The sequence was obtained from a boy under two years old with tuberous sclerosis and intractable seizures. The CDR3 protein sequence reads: CASSPIGLLGSYEQYF. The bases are TGTGCCAGTAGTCCCATCGGACTCTTGGGATCCTACGAGCAGTACTTC.